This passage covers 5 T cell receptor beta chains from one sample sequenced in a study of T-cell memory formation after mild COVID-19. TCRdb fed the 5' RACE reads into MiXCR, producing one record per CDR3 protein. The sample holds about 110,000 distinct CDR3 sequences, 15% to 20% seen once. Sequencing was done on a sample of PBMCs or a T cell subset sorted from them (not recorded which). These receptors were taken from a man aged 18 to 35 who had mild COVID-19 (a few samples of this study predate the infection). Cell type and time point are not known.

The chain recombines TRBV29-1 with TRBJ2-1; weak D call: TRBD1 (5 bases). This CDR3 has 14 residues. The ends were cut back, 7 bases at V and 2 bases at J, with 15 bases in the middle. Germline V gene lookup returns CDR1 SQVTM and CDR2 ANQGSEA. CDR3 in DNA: TGCAGCGCAGTGACAGACATCCCCTACAATGAGCAGTTCTTC. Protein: CSAVTDIPYNEQFF.

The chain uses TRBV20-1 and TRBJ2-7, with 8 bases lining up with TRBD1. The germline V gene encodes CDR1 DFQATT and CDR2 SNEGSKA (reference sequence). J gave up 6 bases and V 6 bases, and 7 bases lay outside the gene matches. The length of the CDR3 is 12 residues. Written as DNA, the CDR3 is TGCAGTGCCACCGACAGGGGAGCCGAGCAGTACTTC. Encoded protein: CSATDRGAEQYF.

In DNA form, the CDR3 reads TGTGCCAGCAGTAGAGGGACAGGGAGAGATCAGCCCCAGCATTTT. Translation gives CASSRGTGRDQPQHF. V usage is TRBV12-3 or TRBV12-4 and J usage is TRBJ1-5, with TRBD1 matching 9 bases. This CDR3 contains 15 residues. J lost 5 bases, V lost 5 bases, and 7 bases had no gene match.

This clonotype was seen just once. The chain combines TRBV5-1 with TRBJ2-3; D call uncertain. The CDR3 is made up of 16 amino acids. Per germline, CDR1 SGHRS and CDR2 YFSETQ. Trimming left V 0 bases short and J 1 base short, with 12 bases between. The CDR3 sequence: CASSLAGRARTDTQYF. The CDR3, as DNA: TGCGCCAGCAGCTTGGCCGGAAGGGCCCGCACAGATACGCAGTATTTT.

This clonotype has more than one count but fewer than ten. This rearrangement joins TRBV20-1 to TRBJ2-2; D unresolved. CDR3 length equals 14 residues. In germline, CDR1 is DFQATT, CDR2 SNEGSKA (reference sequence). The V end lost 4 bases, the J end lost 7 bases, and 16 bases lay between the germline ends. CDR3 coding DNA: TGCAGTGCTATAAAGCCGCACACTGTCGGGGAGCTGTTTTTT. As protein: CSAIKPHTVGELFF.